This TCR beta chain was found in a study of glioma-infiltrating T cells. Using RNA template, CDR3s of TCR alpha and beta were amplified with iRepertoire arm-PCR. Tissue mRNA or PBMC total RNA, roughly 100-400 ng, went into one-step reverse transcription and amplification. MiXCR was run by TCRdb on the multiplex PCR reads, yielding one entry per CDR3 protein. Among 95,000 to 110,000 distinct CDR3 sequences listed, about 30% were seen once. V gave up 4 bases and J gave up 0 bases, with 15 bases separating them. This CDR3 has 16 amino acids. CDR1 and CDR2 from the germline V gene are SGHAT and FQNNGV. Whole-study findings and limits: Tissue and blood shared very few CDR3 sequences. Above-expected tissue-blood divergence occurred in all gliomas, most in low-grade ones.

Only a few counts were recorded for this clonotype. Its antigen is not identified. The TCR comes from a human donor with low-grade glioma or glioblastoma, undergoing nonglioma brain surgery, or in good health (not recorded which). Source material: glioma tissue, nonneoplastic brain tissue, or PBMCs (not recorded which). The chain is built from TRBV11-2 and TRBJ2-5; TRBD2 is a possible D gene (5 bases). CDR3 residues: CASSSRLTLHQETQYF. The CDR3 coding sequence is TGTGCCAGCAGCTCAAGACTAACCCTGCACCAAGAGACCCAGTACTTC.